This T cell receptor beta chain was profiled in a study of cytomegalovirus exposure and HLA in healthy donors. Study observations and caveats: Relative to equally common others, HLA-associated TCR beta chains showed greater clonal expansion in a later analysis. Some V segments could not be told apart, so they were left out, TRBV6-2 and TRBV6-3 among them. Later work associated fewer than 20,000 TCR beta sequences with HLA alleles at 0.05 false discovery rate.

Comment on this clone: Its specificity is unknown.

Healthy bone marrow donors formed the donor group. The PCR had 60 Vbeta and 13 Jbeta primers. Generated by immunoSEQ multiplex PCR, the TCRdb table keeps only in-frame clones and is missing some. Of about 96,000 clones in the sample, approximately 74% were seen once. The CDR3 sequence is 15 residues long. Germline CDR1 is MNHEY and CDR2 is SMNVEV (reference sequence). The V and J ends lost 7 bases and 1 base, in that order; junction bases with no gene match: 7. The receptor was isolated from a woman between 65 and 79 years old in good health and CMV-seropositive. V and J are TRBV27 and TRBJ1-5; 7 bases agree with TRBD1. Sequenced: PBMCs. CDR3 loop: CASKYGTASNQPQHF. CDR3 sequence (DNA): TGTGCCAGCAAATACGGGACAGCAAGCAATCAGCCCCAGCATTTT.